Presented here are 25 T cell receptor beta chains from one specimen sequenced in a study of blood T cells in healthy people across ages. Through a sample-barcoded 5' primer and a J-beta primer mix, a second PCR was run for roughly 7 to 12 cycles. TCRdb reprocessed the 5' RACE reads with MiXCR, giving one entry per CDR3 protein. The sample has some 1,500,000 distinct CDR3 sequences; 40% to 45% are singletons. The specimen sequenced was blood. These receptors were taken from a young woman in good health.

This chain links TRBV7-9 with TRBJ2-5; TRBD2 agrees at 10 bases. V lost 3 bases to trimming and J lost 11 bases; unmatched junction nucleotides: 9. Germline assignment: CDR1 SEHNR and CDR2 FQNEAQ (reference sequence). The length of the CDR3 is 14 residues. The CDR3 sequence: CASSFSGGQSEQYF. In DNA, the CDR3 is TGTGCCAGCAGCTTTAGCGGGGGGCAGTCTGAGCAGTACTTC.

This clonotype was counted a few times. The chain has TRBV11-1 and TRBJ2-5, with D maybe TRBD2 (6 bases). V was pared by 5 bases and J by 11 bases, with 21 bases between. The germline gives CDR1 SGHAT, CDR2 FQDESV (reference sequence). The CDR3 extends over 14 amino acids. This CDR3 is CASSTPGPPGLQYF. CDR3 in DNA: TGTGCCAGCAGCACACCGGGGCCCCCGGGACTTCAGTACTTC.

In this sample, this clonotype turned up a few times. The chain uses TRBV12-3 or TRBV12-4 and TRBJ2-5; TRBD2 agrees at 13 bases. After removal of 5 bases from V and 11 bases from J, the junction contained 11 bases not matched to a gene. The CDR3 length is 15 residues. CDR3 residues: CASSQGLAGHNEQYF. The CDR3 DNA reads as TGTGCCAGCAGTCAGGGACTAGCGGGACACAATGAGCAGTACTTC.

The gene calls are TRBV12-5 and TRBJ2-5; D possibly corresponds to TRBD2 (6 bases). Deletions cut 3 bases from V and 11 bases from J, with 22 bases between. CDR1 and CDR2 from the germline V gene are LGHNT and FRNRAP. The CDR3 runs 15 residues. This chain's CDR3 is CASGFGGTVYNEQYF. The CDR3, as DNA: TGTGCTAGTGGTTTTGGGGGGACCGTGTACAATGAGCAGTACTTC.

The chain couples TRBV7-3 to TRBJ2-3, with 8 bases fitting TRBD2. Germline V gene data show CDR1 as SGHTA and CDR2 as FQGTGA. Germline trimming cut 3 bases from V and 4 bases from J; bases unmatched to any gene: 6. This CDR3 is built from 15 residues. This CDR3 reads CASSFNGLASDTQYF. The CDR3 bases are TGTGCCAGCAGCTTCAACGGACTAGCCTCAGATACGCAGTATTTT.

The chain employs TRBV28 and TRBJ2-2; D perhaps matches TRBD1 (5 bases). Per the germline V gene, CDR1 is MDHEN and CDR2 is SYDVKM. The CDR3 extends over 15 amino acids. The V end lost 2 bases, the J end lost 6 bases, and 13 bases lay between the germline ends. Here the CDR3 reads CASSLRGSLSGELFF. The CDR3, as DNA: TGTGCCAGCAGTTTAAGGGGTTCGTTGTCCGGGGAGCTGTTTTTT. Supplemented by reference TRBV28 and TRBJ2-2, the full variable domain reads DVKVTQSSRYLVKRTGEKVFLECVQDMDHENMFWYRQDPGLGLRLIYFSYDVKMKEKGDIPEGYSVSREKKERFSLILESASTNQTSMYLCASSLRGSLSGELFFGEGSRLTVL.

The chain uses TRBV18 and TRBJ1-2; D is possibly TRBD1 (6 bases). Trimming removed 5 bases at V and 6 bases at J, with 16 bases between. CDR1 is KGHSH, CDR2 LQKENI, per germline. CDR3 length: 14 amino acids. The CDR3 protein is CASSSFTGKNGYTF. For the CDR3, the DNA is TGTGCCAGCTCATCATTTACAGGGAAGAATGGCTACACCTTC.

In this sample, this clonotype turned up a few times. The chain uses TRBV20-1 and TRBJ2-1, with D maybe TRBD2 (6 bases). V lost 2 bases to trimming and J lost 3 bases, with 23 bases between them. The CDR3 is 18 residues long. Per germline, CDR1 DFQATT and CDR2 SNEGSKA (reference sequence). The CDR3 DNA sequence: TGCAGTGCTAGAAGGAAACGGGATCCGGGAGCACGCTACAATGAGCAGTTCTTC. Translating gives CSARRKRDPGARYNEQFF.

Concerning this clonotype: Germline and junction disagree at one end, which may indicate a read error. V gene TRBV29-1 combines with J gene TRBJ1-2; D unclear. This CDR3 has 13 amino acids. The germline gives CDR1 SQVTM, CDR2 ANQGSEA. CDR3 sequence reads: CSGEVQRNYGYTF. CDR3 in DNA: TGCAGCGGTGAAGTACAGAGAAACTATGGCTACACCTTC.

This clonotype was observed a few times. The V gene is TRBV12-3 or TRBV12-4, the J gene TRBJ2-5; 13 bases agree with TRBD2. The CDR3 has 18 amino acids. After removal of 3 bases from V and 0 bases from J, the junction contained 7 bases not matched to a gene. Here the CDR3 reads CASSFFVTSGGHQETQYF. As DNA, the CDR3 is TGTGCCAGCAGTTTTTTCGTGACTAGCGGGGGGCACCAAGAGACCCAGTACTTC.

This rearrangement joins TRBV24-1 to TRBJ1-1; D not certain. Germline loops: CDR1 KGHDR, CDR2 SFDVKD. Trimming took off 10 bases at V and 4 bases at J, with 18 bases between the two ends. The CDR3 has 14 amino acids. CDR3 nucleotide sequence: TGTGCCACGCAGTGGCCGTTCTTGGGCACTGAAGCTTTCTTT. It codes for CATQWPFLGTEAFF.

CDR3: CASSLTGQGAKTEAFF. The CDR3 coding sequence is TGTGCCAGCAGCTTAACTGGACAGGGGGCGAAAACTGAAGCTTTCTTT. The genes are TRBV5-4 and TRBJ1-1; TRBD1 aligns across 11 bases. J was trimmed by 5 bases and V by 2 bases; bases with no gene match: 8. The CDR3 spans 16 residues. Germline V lookup: CDR1 SGHNT, CDR2 YYREEE (reference sequence).

The chain carries TRBV7-2 and TRBJ2-3; 10 bases match TRBD2. V gave up 2 bases and J gave up 0 bases; unmatched junction bases: 11. The CDR3 has 19 amino acids. Germline lookup yields CDR1 SGHTA and CDR2 FQGNSA. CDR3 region: CASSLTASGGISSTDTQYF. CDR3 bases: TGTGCCAGCAGCTTAACGGCTAGCGGGGGAATCTCTAGCACAGATACGCAGTATTTT.

The chain couples TRBV20-1 to TRBJ2-7; no clear D. Germline V gene sequence: CDR1 DFQATT, CDR2 SNEGSKA (reference sequence). The CDR3 contains 13 residues. Trimming removed 1 base at V and 3 bases at J, with 10 bases between. CDR3 loop: CSARGTGNYEQYF. CDR3 in DNA: TGCAGTGCTAGAGGGACGGGCAACTACGAGCAGTACTTC.

The V and J genes are TRBV6-5 and TRBJ2-5; TRBD1 matches at 7 bases. Germline-derived CDR1 and CDR2 are MNHEY and SVGAGI. The V segment lost 5 bases and the J segment 11 bases; nucleotides outside the gene matches: 8. The length of the CDR3 is 12 residues. The CDR3 DNA is TGTGCCAGCAGTCCTACCGGGACAGTTCAGTACTTC. Residues: CASSPTGTVQYF.

Only a few counts were recorded for this clonotype. The V call is TRBV6-2 or TRBV6-3, the J call TRBJ2-3; TRBD1 matches 8 bases. The V gene's germline CDR1 is MNHEY and CDR2 SVGEGT. This CDR3 contains 14 residues. V shed 6 bases, J shed 0 bases, and the junction held 2 bases outside the gene matches. For the CDR3, the DNA is TGTGCCAGCAGGGGGACAGGTAGCACAGATACGCAGTATTTT. Its translation is CASRGTGSTDTQYF.

The J gene is TRBJ2-7, the V gene TRBV20-1, with 13 bases fitting TRBD2. The germline V gene has CDR1 DFQATT and CDR2 SNEGSKA (reference sequence). The CDR3 totals 13 residues. The trim removed 5 bases at V and 4 bases at J, leaving 2 bases unmatched. The CDR3 DNA sequence: TGCAGTGCTGGACTAGCGGGAGTATACGAGCAGTACTTC. Protein: CSAGLAGVYEQYF.

As concerns this clonotype: Mismatch with germline at one junction end may stem from a read error. V and J are TRBV27 and TRBJ2-1; 11 positions match TRBD2. CDR3 length: 18 amino acids. Per the germline V gene, CDR1 is MNHEY and CDR2 is SMNVEV (reference sequence). CDR3 loop: CASEDPGRGLAAYSEQFF. CDR3 nucleotides: TGTGCCAGCGAGGACCCCGGGAGGGGACTAGCGGCCTACAGTGAGCAGTTCTTC.

This clonotype came up a few times. This chain joins TRBV18 and TRBJ2-5; D not resolved. Germline-derived CDR1 and CDR2 are KGHSH and LQKENI. V lost 3 bases and J 5 bases, leaving 13 bases between the germline ends. This CDR3 is 14 amino acids long. The CDR3 here is CASSPIDERETQYF. In DNA, the CDR3 is TGTGCCAGCTCACCTATTGACGAGAGGGAGACCCAGTACTTC.

A word on this clonotype: This may be a read error: a much more frequent sequence differs by one nucleotide. The rearrangement joins TRBV7-7 to TRBJ2-1, with D maybe TRBD2 (6 bases). Germline lookup yields CDR1 SSHAT and CDR2 FNYEAQ (reference sequence). The CDR3 has 15 amino acids. The CDR3 protein is CASSARKGRIDEQFF. The CDR3, as DNA: TGTGCTAGCAGCGCCCGAAAGGGGAGGATTGATGAGCAGTTCTTC.

The chain couples TRBV29-1 to TRBJ2-7; 12 positions agree with TRBD2. The J call could be wrong; TRBJ2-5 is a better fit for the DNA end. CDR3 length: 14 amino acids. The germline V gene has CDR1 SQVTM and CDR2 ANQGSEA. CDR3 protein: CSAHLGLAGETQYF. CDR3 coding DNA: TGCAGCGCCCACTTGGGACTAGCGGGAGAGACCCAGTACTTC.

The chain is built from TRBV20-1 and TRBJ2-1, with D unresolved. The V gene lost 5 bases and the J gene lost 9 bases, with 17 bases spanning the gap. Germline values: CDR1 DFQATT, CDR2 SNEGSKA (reference sequence). The CDR3 is 13 residues long. CDR3 sequence reads: CSASPSVRSEQFF. DNA of the CDR3: TGCAGTGCTTCCCCATCAGTTCGCAGTGAGCAGTTCTTC.

This chain links TRBV4-3 with TRBJ2-3; TRBD1 matches at 8 bases. V lost 0 bases, J lost 4 bases, and 9 bases stayed unmatched. The CDR3 loop spans 17 amino acids. Germline CDR1 LGHNA, CDR2 YSLEER. Here the CDR3 DNA reads TGCGCCAGCAGCCAAGATGGAGGACAGGGCGTCCCAGATACGCAGTATTTT. This encodes CASSQDGGQGVPDTQYF.

The rearrangement links TRBV14 to TRBJ2-3; D call uncertain. V gave up 2 bases and J gave up 1 base, with 4 bases separating them. The CDR3 runs 13 residues. Germline CDR1 reads SGHDN; CDR2 reads FVKESK. The CDR3 DNA follows: TGTGCCAGCAGCCAATTTCGCACAGATACGCAGTATTTT. Protein product: CASSQFRTDTQYF.

The rearrangement links TRBV6-2 or TRBV6-3 to TRBJ2-1, with D possibly TRBD1 on 8 matching bases. Germline CDR1 is MNHEY and CDR2 is SVGEGT. Trimming cost V 7 bases and J 5 bases, with 18 bases left between them. This CDR3 is 15 amino acids long. CDR3 nucleotides: TGTGCCAGCACCTACAGGGGGGGGCTCCACAATGAGCAGTTCTTC. This codes for CASTYRGGLHNEQFF.